Each of the 11 T cell receptor beta chains below was sequenced from the same sample in a study of cytomegalovirus exposure and HLA in healthy donors. Researchers ran the PCR with 60 Vbeta and 13 Jbeta primers. Generated by immunoSEQ multiplex PCR, the TCRdb table keeps only in-frame clones and is missing some. The sample lists 130,000 to 150,000 clones; about two thirds were seen once. Sequencing was performed on PBMCs. The receptors stem from a man in his 60s in good health and CMV-seronegative.

The chain joins TRBV19 to TRBJ2-7; D perhaps matches TRBD1 (6 bases). This CDR3 is built from 12 residues. The V end lost 5 bases, the J end lost 3 bases, and 8 bases lay between the germline ends. The germline V gene encodes CDR1 LNHDA and CDR2 SQIVND (reference sequence). The CDR3 bases are TGTGCCAGTAGTCTGACAGGCTACGAGCAGTACTTC. It translates to CASSLTGYEQYF.

This chain links TRBV6-6 with TRBJ1-5; D ambiguous. Trimming cost V 4 bases and J 0 bases, with 10 bases left between them. This CDR3 spans 15 amino acids. Germline assignment: CDR1 MNHNY and CDR2 SVGAGI (reference sequence). In DNA, the CDR3 is TGTGCCAGCAGTTTAGACTCTAATAGCAATCAGCCCCAGCATTTT. Protein product: CASSLDSNSNQPQHF.

V is TRBV9 and J is TRBJ1-2, with D tentatively TRBD1 (6 bases). The germline V and J ends were trimmed by 0 bases and 5 bases, with 11 bases remaining between them. CDR1 is SGDLS and CDR2 is YYNGEE in the germline V gene. The CDR3 loop spans 14 amino acids. The CDR3 bases are TGTGCCAGCAGCGTAGAGGAGGGGGGGTATGGCTACACCTTC. It is translated as CASSVEEGGYGYTF.

CDR3 protein: CASSLARGLAGDQETQYF. The DNA for the CDR3 is TGTGCCAGCAGCTTGGCCAGGGGGCTAGCGGGAGATCAAGAGACCCAGTACTTC. The chain has TRBV5-4 and TRBJ2-5; 10 nucleotides line up with TRBD2. V was clipped by 0 bases and J by 2 bases; unmatched bases: 10. The length of the CDR3 is 18 residues. CDR1 is SGHNT and CDR2 is YYREEE in the germline V gene (reference sequence).

The chain combines TRBV2 with TRBJ2-7; TRBD1 aligns across 7 bases. The CDR3 consists of 14 residues. Germline values: CDR1 SNHLY, CDR2 FYNNEI. V lost 2 bases to trimming and J lost 1 base; unmatched junction nucleotides: 2. CDR3 nucleotide sequence: TGTGCCAGCAGTGAACGACAGGGATCCTACGAGCAGTACTTC. Encoded protein: CASSERQGSYEQYF. Full variable domain (missing parts from reference TRBV2 and TRBJ2-7): EPEVTQTPSHQVTQMGQEVILRCVPISNHLYFYWYRQILGQKVEFLVSFYNNEISEKSEIFDDQFSVERPDGSNFTLKIRSTKLEDSAMYFCASSERQGSYEQYFGPGTRLTVT.

The V call is TRBV6-4, the J call TRBJ2-3, with 16 nucleotides matching TRBD2. The V and J ends lost 3 bases and 0 bases, in that order; junction bases with no gene match: 0. The germline V gene has CDR1 MRHNA and CDR2 SNTAGT. The CDR3 loop spans 17 amino acids. The chain's CDR3 is CASSEGLAGGSTDTQYF. The CDR3, as DNA: TGTGCCAGCAGTGAGGGACTAGCGGGAGGGAGCACAGATACGCAGTATTTT.

The rearrangement joins TRBV28 to TRBJ1-4; possibly TRBD1 for D (5 bases). V shed 8 bases and J shed 2 bases, with 6 bases lying between them. The CDR3 covers 12 residues. The germline V gene encodes CDR1 MDHEN and CDR2 SYDVKM. The DNA of the CDR3 is TGTGCCAGCGGGGGGACTAATGAAAAACTGTTTTTT. It encodes CASGGTNEKLFF.

The CDR3 sequence: CASSGASNTGELFF. CDR3 in DNA: TGCGCCAGCAGTGGGGCGTCGAACACCGGGGAGCTGTTTTTT. This chain uses TRBV10-2 with TRBJ2-2, with D uncertain. This CDR3 is built from 14 residues. From germline, CDR1 is WSHSY and CDR2 SAAADI. Trimming pared 4 bases from V and 0 bases from J, leaving 6 bases between.

This clone came up many times. This chain uses TRBV4-1 with TRBJ1-6; maybe TRBD1 (5 bases). V was shortened by 1 base and J by 0 bases, with 13 bases between the two germline ends. CDR1 and CDR2 (germline): MGHRA, YSYEKL. The length of the CDR3 is 18 residues. The CDR3 here is CASSQVRVGDSYNSPLHF. CDR3 sequence (DNA): TGCGCCAGCAGCCAAGTTCGTGTAGGGGACTCCTATAATTCACCCCTCCACTTT.

This chain joins TRBV12-1 and TRBJ2-1; the tabulated D call, TRBD2, remains unverified against the DNA. TRBV12-1 is a recognized pseudogene. The CDR3 is 15 amino acids. The CDR3 coding sequence is TGTGCCAGCAGCCATAGGGGGGAGGGATTCTGGGAGCAGTTCTTC. Encoded protein: CASSHRGEGFWEQFF.

The gene calls are TRBV5-4 and TRBJ2-6; D perhaps matches TRBD1 (6 bases). Trimming took 4 bases from V and 3 from J, leaving 17 bases between them. Germline CDR1 reads SGHNT; CDR2 reads YYREEE (reference sequence). The CDR3 has 17 residues. The chain's CDR3 is CASSQPSWGRGANVLTF. In DNA, the CDR3 is TGTGCCAGCAGCCAACCTTCGTGGGGGCGTGGGGCCAACGTCCTGACTTTC.